Listed below are T cell receptor beta chains from one sample, sequenced in a study of vaccination effects on CD4 cells after COVID-19. Some clones are missing from TCRdb's copy, which holds only in-frame ones; the method was immunoSEQ multiplex PCR. The sample consists of tens of thousands of clones, 76% of them appearing once. The antigens of these receptors remain unknown. Sequencing was performed on CD4+ T cells from PBMCs cultured with HIV peptides, taken before COVID-19 vaccination. The receptors originated from a human donor who had a prior SARS-CoV-2 infection. CDR3s include the opening cysteine and the closing phenylalanine or tryptophan. The D gene is left open where the match is weak. Clone size is not always given. Where it is, it says once, few, many or a class for expanded clones.

TRBD1 TRBJ2-5 TRBV7-2 NA TGTGCCAGCAATAGGGGGCTCCAAGAGACCCAGTACTTC CASNRGLQETQYF
NA TRBJ2-5 TRBV4-2 few TGTGCCAGCAGCCAGGATTGGGGACTTTTCGGGACCCAGTACTTC CASSQDWGLFGTQYF
NA TRBJ1-2 TRBV5-6 NA TGTGCCAGCAGCCGCGGTAGAAACTATGGCTACACCTTC CASSRGRNYGYTF
NA TRBJ2-2 TRBV18 NA TGTGCCAGCTCACCCCGAACTCATTACACCGGGGAGCTGTTTTTT CASSPRTHYTGELFF
NA TRBJ2-7 TRBV5-1 once TGCGCCAGCAGCTTGGCCTGGGGGACCACCTCCTACGAGCAGTACTTC CASSLAWGTTSYEQYF
NA TRBJ1-5 TRBV27 NA TGTGCCAGCAGTTTATCGAGTACCCCGACAGGTCAGCCCCAGCATTTT CASSLSSTPTGQPQHF
TRBD1 TRBJ2-3 TRBV6-5 NA TGTGCCAGCAGTTACACGGACAGGGGAAGGCCAGATACGCAGTATTTT CASSYTDRGRPDTQYF
NA TRBJ2-1 TRBV5-4 NA TGTGCCAGCAGCTTGGTGGGGCTGGGGTTGTATGAGCAGTTCTTC CASSLVGLGLYEQFF
NA TRBJ2-7 TRBV10-3 once TGTGCCATCAGTGAGTCGGGCAAATACGAGCAGTACTTC CAISESGKYEQYF
TRBD2 TRBJ2-7 TRBV11-3 NA TGTGCCAGCAGCCCCGCGGGCGGGAGAATGGGCGAGCAGTACTTC CASSPAGGRMGEQYF
NA TRBJ1-5 TRBV28 NA TGTGCCAGCAGTCCCCCCTATGGGGGGCGGGCTCAGCCCCAGCATTTT CASSPPYGGRAQPQHF
TRBD1 TRBJ1-2 TRBV7-9 NA TGTGCCAGCAGCCCTTATGCGGGACAGGGGGGCTATGGCTACACCTTC CASSPYAGQGGYGYTF
TRBD1 TRBJ1-1 TRBV27 NA TGTGCCAGCAGTTTAAACGGACAGGGTTGGGCTTTCTTT CASSLNGQGWAFF